The text below deals with one T cell receptor (beta chain). Clinical history reported by participants formed the basis on which cohorts were assigned. This specimen belongs to a study of blood T cell repertoires in COVID-19. Sequencing used immunoSEQ multiplex PCR; TCRdb keeps in-frame clones, though not all of them. The sample shows about 230,000 clones, approximately 89% of them seen only once. Germline lookup yields CDR1 WNHNN and CDR2 SYGVQD (reference sequence). This CDR3 is built from 14 residues. Trimming cost V 6 bases and J 9 bases; bases outside gene matches: 10. This TCR was sampled from a woman aged 25 to 39 with acute COVID-19. Sequencing was carried out using PBMCs or T cells enriched from blood (not recorded which). This chain connects TRBV10-1 to TRBJ2-1; 8 positions match TRBD1. For the CDR3, the DNA is TGCGCCAGCAGCCCCTCCGGACAGGGCGGTGAGCAGTTCTTC. Translation: CASSPSGQGGEQFF.